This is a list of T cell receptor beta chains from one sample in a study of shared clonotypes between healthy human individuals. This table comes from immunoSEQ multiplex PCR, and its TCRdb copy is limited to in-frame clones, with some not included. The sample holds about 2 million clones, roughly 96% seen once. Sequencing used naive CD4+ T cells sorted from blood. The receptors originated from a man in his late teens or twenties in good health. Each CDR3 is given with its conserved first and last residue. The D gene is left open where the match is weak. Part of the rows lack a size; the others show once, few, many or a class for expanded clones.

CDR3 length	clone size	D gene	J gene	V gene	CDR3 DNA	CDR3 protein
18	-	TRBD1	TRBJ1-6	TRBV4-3	TGCGCCAGCAGCCAAGATCGGGACAGGAGCTCCTATAATTCACCCCTCCACTTT	CASSQDRDRSSYNSPLHF
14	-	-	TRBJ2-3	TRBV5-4	TGTGCCAGCACCCAATGGGTGAGCACAGATACGCAGTATTTT	CASTQWVSTDTQYF
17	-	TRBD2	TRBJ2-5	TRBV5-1	TGCGCCAGCAGCAGACCGGGACTAGCGGACCTCCGAGAGACCCAGTACTTC	CASSRPGLADLRETQYF
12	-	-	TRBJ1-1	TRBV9	TGTGCCAGCAGCGCGTGGGAGGGGAAAGCTTTCTTT	CASSAWEGKAFF
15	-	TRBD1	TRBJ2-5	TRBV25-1	TGTGCCAGCAGTGAATCTCGACAGGGTCGAGAGACCCAGTACTTC	CASSESRQGRETQYF
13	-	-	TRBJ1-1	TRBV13	TGTGCCAGCAGCCCGGGAAAGGGCACTGAAGCTTTCTTT	CASSPGKGTEAFF
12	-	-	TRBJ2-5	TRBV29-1	TGCAGCGCCAGCTCCGGGTCGGAGACCCAGTACTTC	CSASSGSETQYF
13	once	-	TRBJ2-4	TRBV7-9	TGTGCCAGCAGCTTCCCCCAAAAAAACATTCAGTACTTC	CASSFPQKNIQYF
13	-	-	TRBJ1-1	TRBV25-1	TGTGCCAGCAGTGAATACCAGGGGACTGAAGCTTTCTTT	CASSEYQGTEAFF
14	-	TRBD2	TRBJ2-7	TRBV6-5	TGTGCCAGCAAAGGTAGCGGGGTTTCCTACGAGCAGTACTTC	CASKGSGVSYEQYF
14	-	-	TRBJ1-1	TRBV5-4	TGTGCCAGCAGCGAGGACCAAGGGTCCACTGAAGCTTTCTTT	CASSEDQGSTEAFF
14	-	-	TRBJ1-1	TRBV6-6	TGTGCCAGCAGTTACTCGAACGGGAACACTGAAGCTTTCTTT	CASSYSNGNTEAFF
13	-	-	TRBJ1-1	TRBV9	TGTGCCAGCAGCGTAGGGCTTTTCGGTGAAGCTTTCTTT	CASSVGLFGEAFF
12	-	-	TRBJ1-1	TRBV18	TGTGCCAGCTCACCATATGGTACCGAAGCTTTCTTT	CASSPYGTEAFF
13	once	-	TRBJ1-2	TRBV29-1	TGCAGCGTTGAAGATCAGGAGGAGGACGGCTACACCTTC	CSVEDQEEDGYTF
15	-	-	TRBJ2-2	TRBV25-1	TGTGCCAGCAGTGGCAGGATGTCACTCACCGGGGAGCTGTTTTTT	CASSGRMSLTGELFF
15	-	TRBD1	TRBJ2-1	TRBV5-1	TGCGCCAGCAGCTGGAGGACAGGGGCCAACAATGAGCAGTTCTTC	CASSWRTGANNEQFF
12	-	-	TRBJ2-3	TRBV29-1	TGCAGCGTTGAAGCTAATTCGGATACGCAGTATTTT	CSVEANSDTQYF
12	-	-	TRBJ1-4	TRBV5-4	TGTGCCAGTTCGAACAGGGATGAAAAACTGTTTTTT	CASSNRDEKLFF
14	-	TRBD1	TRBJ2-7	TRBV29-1	TGCAGCGTTGAAGGGCCAGGGGGTCCCCACGAGCAGTACTTC	CSVEGPGGPHEQYF
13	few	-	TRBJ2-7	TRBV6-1	TGTGCCAGCAGTGAACTAGCCTCCTACGAGCAGTACTTC	CASSELASYEQYF
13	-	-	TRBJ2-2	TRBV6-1	TGTGCCAGCAGTGTCCATAACACCGGGGAGCTGTTTTTT	CASSVHNTGELFF
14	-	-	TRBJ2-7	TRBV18	TGTGCCAGCTCAAAAAGGGACATTCCCTACGAGCAGTACTTC	CASSKRDIPYEQYF
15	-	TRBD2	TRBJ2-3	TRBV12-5	TGTGCTAGTGGTTTATTTCGCGGGGGGTCAGATACGCAGTATTTT	CASGLFRGGSDTQYF
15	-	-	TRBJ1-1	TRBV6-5	TGTGCCAGCAGTTTAGGACAGACATTGAACACTGAAGCTTTCTTT	CASSLGQTLNTEAFF
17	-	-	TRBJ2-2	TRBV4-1	TGCGCCAGCAGCCAAGCTGAAGGGATGACTAACACCGGGGAGCTGTTTTTT	CASSQAEGMTNTGELFF
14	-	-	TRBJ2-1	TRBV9	TGTGCCAGCAGCGTAGATCCCTCCTACAATGAGCAGTTCTTC	CASSVDPSYNEQFF
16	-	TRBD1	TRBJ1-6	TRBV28	TGTGCCAGCAGTCTCCTTCCGGGACAGGGAGAGTCACCCCTCCACTTT	CASSLLPGQGESPLHF
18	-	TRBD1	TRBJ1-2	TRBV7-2	TGTGCCAGCAGCTTAGGGGGATCGTGGGCCAGGGGGCAAACGAGCTACACCTTC	CASSLGGSWARGQTSYTF
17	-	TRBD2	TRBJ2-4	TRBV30	TGTGCCTGGAGTGGTGGGACTAGCGGGACCTACAAAAACATTCAGTACTTC	CAWSGGTSGTYKNIQYF
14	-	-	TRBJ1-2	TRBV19	TGTGCCAGTAGTAGCGGGGGTCAAAACTATGGCTACACCTTC	CASSSGGQNYGYTF
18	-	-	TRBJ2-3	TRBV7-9	TGTGCCAGCAGCTCCCGAGGTGGGCGGGCTCTTAGCACAGATACGCAGTATTTT	CASSSRGGRALSTDTQYF
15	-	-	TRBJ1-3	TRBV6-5	TGTGCCAGCAGTTACTCGCAGGGCTCTGGAAACACCATATATTTT	CASSYSQGSGNTIYF
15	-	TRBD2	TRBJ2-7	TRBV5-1	TGCGCCAGCAGCTTGTCGGGAGGTGCCTCCTACGAGCAGTACTTC	CASSLSGGASYEQYF
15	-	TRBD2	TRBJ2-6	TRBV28	TGTGCCAGCAGCGGGGGGAGCTCTGGGGCCAACGTCCTGACTTTC	CASSGGSSGANVLTF
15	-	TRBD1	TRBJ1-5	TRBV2	TGTGCCAGCAGCGACAGGGCCCTTAGCAATCAGCCCCAGCATTTT	CASSDRALSNQPQHF
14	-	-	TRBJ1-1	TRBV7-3	TGTGCCAGCAGCTATAAGACGGTGAACACTGAAGCTTTCTTT	CASSYKTVNTEAFF
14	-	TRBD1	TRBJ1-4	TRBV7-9	TGTGCCAGCAGCACCGGGGACAGATTCGAAAAACTGTTTTTT	CASSTGDRFEKLFF
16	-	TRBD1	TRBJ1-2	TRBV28	TGTGCCAGCAGTCTCCTAACAGGGGGCGCGGGCTATGGCTACACCTTC	CASSLLTGGAGYGYTF
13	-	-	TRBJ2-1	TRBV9	TGTGCCAGCAGCGTCGATCTAGAGGCTGAGCAGTTCTTC	CASSVDLEAEQFF
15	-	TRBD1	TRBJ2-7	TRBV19	TGTGCCAAAAGGGGTGACAGGGGGAACTCCTACGAGCAGTACTTC	CAKRGDRGNSYEQYF